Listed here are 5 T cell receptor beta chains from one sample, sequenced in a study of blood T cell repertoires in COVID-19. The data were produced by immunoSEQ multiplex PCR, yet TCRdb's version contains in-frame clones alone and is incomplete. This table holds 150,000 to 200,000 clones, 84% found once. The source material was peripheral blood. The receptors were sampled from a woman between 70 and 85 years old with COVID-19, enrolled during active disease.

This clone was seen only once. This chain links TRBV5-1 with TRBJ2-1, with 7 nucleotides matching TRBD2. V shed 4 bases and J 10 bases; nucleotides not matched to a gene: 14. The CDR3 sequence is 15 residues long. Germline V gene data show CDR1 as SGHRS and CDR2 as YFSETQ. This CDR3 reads CASSLTGPSGTEQFF. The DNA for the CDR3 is TGCGCCAGCAGCCTAACGGGACCTAGCGGAACGGAGCAGTTCTTC.

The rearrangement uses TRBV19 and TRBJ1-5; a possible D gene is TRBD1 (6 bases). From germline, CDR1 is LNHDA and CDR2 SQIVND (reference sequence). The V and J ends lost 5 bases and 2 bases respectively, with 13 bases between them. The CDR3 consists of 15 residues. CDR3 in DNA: TGTGCCAGTAGTTCACAGGGTGGTGGCAATCAGCCCCAGCATTTT. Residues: CASSSQGGGNQPQHF.

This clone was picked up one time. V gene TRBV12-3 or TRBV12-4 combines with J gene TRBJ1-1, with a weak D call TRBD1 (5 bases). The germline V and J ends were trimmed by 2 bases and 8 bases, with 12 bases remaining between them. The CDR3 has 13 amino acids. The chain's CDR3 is CASSLNFGGEAFF. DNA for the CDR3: TGTGCCAGCAGTTTAAATTTCGGGGGAGAAGCTTTCTTT.

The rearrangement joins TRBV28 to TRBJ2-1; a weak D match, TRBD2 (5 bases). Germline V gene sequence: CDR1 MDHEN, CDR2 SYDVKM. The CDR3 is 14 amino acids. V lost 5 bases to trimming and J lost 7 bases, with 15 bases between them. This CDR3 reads CASSVPRTGNEQFF. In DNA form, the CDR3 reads TGTGCCAGCAGTGTCCCTCGGACGGGGAATGAGCAGTTCTTC.

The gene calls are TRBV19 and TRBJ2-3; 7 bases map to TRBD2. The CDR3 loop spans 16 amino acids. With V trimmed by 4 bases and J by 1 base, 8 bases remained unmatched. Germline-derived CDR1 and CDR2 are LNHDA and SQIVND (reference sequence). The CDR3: CASSTRAGWGTDTQYF. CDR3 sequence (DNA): TGTGCCAGTAGTACCCGAGCGGGATGGGGCACAGATACGCAGTATTTT.